These T cell receptor beta chains were read from a single sample in a study of PD-1 blockade in classical Hodgkin lymphoma. The assay was immunoSEQ multiplex PCR, and TCRdb's table has in-frame clones only and misses some. The sample holds some 31,000 clones, around 94% seen once. What was sequenced was peripheral blood mononuclear cells (PBMCs). The source of these receptors is a human donor with classical Hodgkin lymphoma. Each CDR3 is given with its conserved first and last residue. The D gene is left open where the match is weak. Not every row has a clone size; where given, it reads once, few, many or a size class.

D gene: TRBD2
V gene: TRBV9
clone size: -
J gene: TRBJ2-1
CDR3 protein: CASSVAGGRTSGVNEQFF
CDR3 DNA: TGTGCCAGCAGCGTAGCGGGGGGGCGGACTAGCGGGGTCAATGAGCAGTTCTTC

D gene: -
V gene: TRBV19
clone size: -
J gene: TRBJ1-2
CDR3 protein: CASSPMGGQTNYGYTF
CDR3 DNA: TGTGCCAGTAGTCCTATGGGCGGGCAGACTAACTATGGCTACACCTTC

D gene: -
V gene: TRBV12-2
clone size: -
J gene: TRBJ2-1
CDR3 protein: CASRFSPRGIPYNEQFF
CDR3 DNA: TGTGCAAGTCGCTTCTCCCCCCGGGGGATTCCCTACAATGAGCAGTTCTTC

D gene: -
V gene: TRBV27
clone size: -
J gene: TRBJ1-1
CDR3 protein: CASGSWEFEAFF
CDR3 DNA: TGTGCCAGCGGGAGTTGGGAGTTTGAAGCTTTCTTT

D gene: -
V gene: TRBV28
clone size: -
J gene: TRBJ1-5
CDR3 protein: CASSKNNQPQHF
CDR3 DNA: TGTGCCAGCAGTAAAAACAATCAGCCCCAGCATTTT

D gene: -
V gene: TRBV2
clone size: -
J gene: TRBJ1-1
CDR3 protein: CASSEARENTEAFF
CDR3 DNA: TGTGCCAGCAGTGAGGCTCGCGAGAACACTGAAGCTTTCTTT

D gene: -
V gene: TRBV5-6
clone size: -
J gene: TRBJ2-2
CDR3 protein: CASSWGLFTGELFF
CDR3 DNA: TGTGCCAGCAGCTGGGGATTGTTCACCGGGGAGCTGTTTTTT

D gene: TRBD2
V gene: TRBV13
clone size: -
J gene: TRBJ2-7
CDR3 protein: CASSLTLAGTRVYYEQYF
CDR3 DNA: TGTGCCAGCAGCTTAACTCTAGCGGGAACGAGGGTCTACTACGAGCAGTACTTC

D gene: -
V gene: TRBV13
clone size: -
J gene: TRBJ2-7
CDR3 protein: CASSPTVSYEQYF
CDR3 DNA: TGTGCCAGCAGCCCGACAGTATCCTACGAGCAGTACTTC

D gene: -
V gene: TRBV27
clone size: -
J gene: TRBJ1-1
CDR3 protein: CASALGRNTEAFF
CDR3 DNA: TGTGCCAGCGCCCTGGGCAGGAACACTGAAGCTTTCTTT

D gene: -
V gene: TRBV4-3
clone size: -
J gene: TRBJ1-1
CDR3 protein: CASSQVGENTEAFF
CDR3 DNA: TGCGCCAGCAGCCAAGTGGGGGAGAACACTGAAGCTTTCTTT

D gene: -
V gene: TRBV7-2
clone size: -
J gene: TRBJ2-7
CDR3 protein: CASSLDWEAALYEQYF
CDR3 DNA: TGTGCCAGCAGCTTAGATTGGGAAGCGGCTCTCTACGAGCAGTACTTC

D gene: -
V gene: TRBV5-1
clone size: -
J gene: TRBJ1-2
CDR3 protein: CASSLTGSNYGYTF
CDR3 DNA: TGCGCCAGCAGCTTAACAGGCAGTAACTATGGCTACACCTTC

D gene: -
V gene: TRBV30
clone size: -
J gene: TRBJ1-3
CDR3 protein: CAWSVLGGRGGTIYF
CDR3 DNA: TGTGCCTGGAGTGTACTGGGGGGGAGGGGAGGCACCATATATTTT

D gene: -
V gene: TRBV9
clone size: once
J gene: TRBJ2-2
CDR3 protein: CASSVGSGELFF
CDR3 DNA: TGTGCCAGCAGCGTGGGTAGCGGGGAGCTGTTTTTT

D gene: TRBD2
V gene: TRBV27
clone size: -
J gene: TRBJ2-7
CDR3 protein: CASSLRREGQNEQYF
CDR3 DNA: TGTGCCAGCAGTTTACGGCGGGAGGGTCAGAACGAGCAGTACTTC

D gene: -
V gene: TRBV6-6
clone size: -
J gene: TRBJ1-2
CDR3 protein: CASSYSPGFNYGYTF
CDR3 DNA: TGTGCCAGCAGTTACTCGCCGGGGTTTAACTATGGCTACACCTTC

D gene: -
V gene: TRBV4-2
clone size: -
J gene: TRBJ2-1
CDR3 protein: CASSQDHVAVYNEQFF
CDR3 DNA: TGTGCCAGCAGCCAAGATCACGTAGCGGTCTACAATGAGCAGTTCTTC

D gene: -
V gene: TRBV2
clone size: -
J gene: TRBJ2-7
CDR3 protein: CASTPPSESYEQYF
CDR3 DNA: TGTGCCAGCACCCCCCCGTCGGAATCCTACGAGCAGTACTTC

D gene: TRBD2
V gene: TRBV7-8
clone size: -
J gene: TRBJ2-5
CDR3 protein: CASSPKGLAGPGETQYF
CDR3 DNA: TGTGCCAGCAGCCCGAAGGGACTAGCGGGGCCTGGAGAGACCCAGTACTTC

D gene: -
V gene: TRBV7-2
clone size: -
J gene: TRBJ2-3
CDR3 protein: CASSPRGSTDTQYF
CDR3 DNA: TGTGCCAGCTCCCCCAGGGGAAGCACAGATACGCAGTATTTT

D gene: -
V gene: TRBV27
clone size: few
J gene: TRBJ1-5
CDR3 protein: CASSQGRYGAQHF
CDR3 DNA: TGTGCCAGCAGTCAAGGACGCTATGGGGCCCAGCATTTT

D gene: -
V gene: TRBV10-3
clone size: -
J gene: TRBJ2-7
CDR3 protein: CAISERGQIYEQYF
CDR3 DNA: TGTGCCATCAGTGAAAGGGGCCAGATTTACGAGCAGTACTTC

D gene: TRBD2
V gene: TRBV19
clone size: -
J gene: TRBJ2-3
CDR3 protein: CASSIDPTSGGTDTQYF
CDR3 DNA: TGTGCCAGTAGTATAGATCCCACTAGCGGGGGCACAGATACGCAGTATTTT

D gene: TRBD2
V gene: TRBV6-1
clone size: -
J gene: TRBJ2-3
CDR3 protein: CASSELAGGSDTQYF
CDR3 DNA: TGTGCCAGCAGTGAACTAGCGGGGGGGTCAGATACGCAGTATTTT